This T cell receptor beta chain was retrieved from a study of T cell responses to AZD1222 COVID-19 vaccine. Study observations and caveats: Regions 160-218 and 743-854 dominated among vaccine-associated CD4 TCRs spanning spike. The study found Spike-specific TCR breadth and depth rose after two AZD1222 doses. Females made up more of the donors, who were largely white British, and clonal diversity may have come out too low.

Data came from immunoSEQ multiplex PCR; TCRdb stores just in-frame clones and leaves some out. In the table there are more than 110,000 clones, approximately 90% of which are singletons. Second-dose intervals near 4 or 12 weeks were combined. Comment on this clone: What it recognizes is unknown.

Germline V gene sequence: CDR1 MDHEN, CDR2 SYDVKM. CDR3 size: 14 residues. The germline V and J ends were trimmed by 3 bases and 8 bases, with 16 bases remaining between them. The chain couples TRBV28 to TRBJ1-1; no clear D gene. Sample: peripheral blood, taken 28 days after the second AZD1222 dose. This clonotype originated in an adult who received the AZD1222 COVID-19 vaccine. This chain's CDR3 is CASSLEPPRWEAFF. CDR3 DNA: TGTGCCAGCAGTTTGGAGCCCCCCCGGTGGGAAGCTTTCTTT.